These 12 T cell receptor beta chains came from one sample sequenced in a study of T cells after yellow fever vaccination. TCRdb reprocessed the 5' RACE reads via MiXCR and lists one record per CDR3 protein. Here the sample spans around 300,000 distinct CDR3 sequences, 3.5% to 4.5% being singletons. The sequencing here drew on PBMCs, taken 15 days after the yellow fever booster vaccination. All receptors come from a man aged 18 to 35 who received the YFV17D yellow fever vaccine.

This clonotype was detected a few times. The chain has TRBV15 and TRBJ1-2, with TRBD1 as a possible D gene (6 bases). From germline, CDR1 is LNHNV and CDR2 YYDKDF (reference sequence). CDR3 length: 15 amino acids. Trimming pared 4 bases from V and 2 bases from J, leaving 14 bases between. The CDR3: CATSTRDIYNYGYTF. The CDR3, as DNA: TGTGCCACCAGCACACGGGACATCTACAACTATGGCTACACCTTC.

This clonotype was counted many times. The chain employs TRBV5-1 and TRBJ1-1; D possibly corresponds to TRBD1 (6 bases). Germline-derived CDR1 and CDR2 are SGHRS and YFSETQ. V dropped 7 bases and J dropped 2 bases, with 15 bases sitting between them. CDR3 length: 14 residues. The CDR3 nucleotides are TGCGCCAGCCAGAGCAGGGGACTCAACACTGAAGCTTTCTTT. This encodes CASQSRGLNTEAFF.

This clonotype has a handful of counts. V is TRBV6-5 and J is TRBJ2-7, with 9 positions matching TRBD1. J was trimmed by 9 bases and V by 2 bases; bases with no gene match: 14. The length of the CDR3 is 16 residues. Germline lookup yields CDR1 MNHEY and CDR2 SVGAGI. The CDR3, as DNA: TGTGCCAGCAGTTACCCAAGGACAGGGGACACTCCGGGGCAGTACTTC. Protein product: CASSYPRTGDTPGQYF.

This clonotype came up many times. V is TRBV20-1 and J is TRBJ2-4, with D tentatively TRBD1 (5 bases). The CDR3 loop spans 21 amino acids. The germline gives CDR1 DFQATT, CDR2 SNEGSKA (reference sequence). Trimming left V 3 bases short and J 0 bases short, with 30 bases between. CDR3 protein: CSARTVKVRLSTNLAKNIQYF. The DNA for the CDR3 is TGCAGTGCTAGGACAGTGAAAGTTCGTTTGTCTACAAACCTAGCCAAAAACATTCAGTACTTC.

The chain has TRBV12-3 or TRBV12-4 and TRBJ2-1; 9 bases fit TRBD2. V was clipped by 3 bases and J by 11 bases; unmatched bases: 8. The CDR3 has 14 residues. The CDR3 DNA follows: TGTGCCAGCAGTTTTGAGCTAGCGGGGAACCAGCAGTTCTTC. The encoded protein is CASSFELAGNQQFF.

This clonotype has at least ten counts. V usage is TRBV7-2 and J usage is TRBJ2-3; D ambiguous. V was trimmed by 1 base and J by 6 bases, leaving 11 bases between them. CDR1 is SGHTA, CDR2 FQGNSA, per germline. The CDR3 consists of 14 residues. The CDR3: CASSLDPVPDTQYF. The CDR3 DNA is TGTGCCAGCAGCTTAGACCCAGTACCTGATACGCAGTATTTT.

V usage is TRBV15 and J usage is TRBJ2-5, with 12 bases identical to TRBD2. Germline-derived CDR1 and CDR2 are LNHNV and YYDKDF (reference sequence). V lost 0 bases, J lost 2 bases, and 4 bases stayed unmatched. The CDR3 is made up of 17 amino acids. The CDR3 DNA reads TGTGCCACCAGCAGAGATTGGCTAGCGGGGGGGCAAGAGACCCAGTACTTC. Residues: CATSRDWLAGGQETQYF.

The CDR3 loop is CAWSLEGETQYF. The DNA for the CDR3 is TGTGCCTGGAGTTTGGAAGGGGAGACGCAGTATTTT. The chain combines TRBV30 with TRBJ2-3; TRBD1 or TRBD2 may be the D gene (5 bases each). CDR1 is GTSNPN, CDR2 SVGIG, per germline (reference sequence). Trimming took off 2 bases at V and 9 bases at J, with 12 bases between the two ends. The CDR3 extends over 12 amino acids.

This clonotype has just a few counts. The chain is built from TRBV7-2 and TRBJ2-7, with 8 positions matching TRBD1. After removal of 2 bases from V and 4 bases from J, the junction contained 7 bases not matched to a gene. Per germline, CDR1 SGHTA and CDR2 FQGNSA. This CDR3 is built from 15 residues. The CDR3 loop is CASSLRTGQDYEQYV. In DNA, the CDR3 is TGTGCCAGCAGCTTACGGACAGGGCAGGATTACGAGCAGTACGTC.

This clonotype was recorded at least ten times. The chain combines TRBV11-2 with TRBJ2-5, with TRBD2 matching over 13 bases. J gave up 4 bases and V 5 bases, and 7 bases lay outside the gene matches. The CDR3 contains 16 residues. Germline loops: CDR1 SGHAT, CDR2 FQNNGV. The CDR3, as DNA: TGTGCCAGCAGCCTCCGGACTAGCGGGGGAGGAGAGACCCAGTACTTC. It translates to CASSLRTSGGGETQYF. The full variable domain, in which reference TRBV11-2 and TRBJ2-5 provide the parts outside the CDR3, is EAGVAQSPRYKIIEKRQSVAFWCNPISGHATLYWYQQILGQGPKLLIQFQNNGVVDDSQLPKDRFSAERLKGVDSTLKIQPAKLEDSAVYLCASSLRTSGGGETQYFGPGTRLLVL.

This clonotype was seen many times. This chain's CDR3 is CASSLGHGYTEAFF. The CDR3 coding sequence is TGCGCCAGCAGCTTGGGTCATGGATACACTGAAGCTTTCTTT. The V gene is TRBV5-1, the J gene TRBJ1-1; no clear D. The CDR3 runs 14 residues. Trimming left V 0 bases short and J 3 bases short, with 9 bases between. The germline V gene has CDR1 SGHRS and CDR2 YFSETQ.

This clonotype was recorded a few times. For the CDR3, the DNA is TGTGCCAGCAGCGTAGTTCGGACAGCTGAAGCTTTCTTT. Translation: CASSVVRTAEAFF. V and J are TRBV9 and TRBJ1-1; tentatively, D is TRBD1 (6 bases). The CDR3 length is 13 residues. The germline gives CDR1 SGDLS, CDR2 YYNGEE. V lost 0 bases to trimming and J lost 6 bases, with 9 bases between them.